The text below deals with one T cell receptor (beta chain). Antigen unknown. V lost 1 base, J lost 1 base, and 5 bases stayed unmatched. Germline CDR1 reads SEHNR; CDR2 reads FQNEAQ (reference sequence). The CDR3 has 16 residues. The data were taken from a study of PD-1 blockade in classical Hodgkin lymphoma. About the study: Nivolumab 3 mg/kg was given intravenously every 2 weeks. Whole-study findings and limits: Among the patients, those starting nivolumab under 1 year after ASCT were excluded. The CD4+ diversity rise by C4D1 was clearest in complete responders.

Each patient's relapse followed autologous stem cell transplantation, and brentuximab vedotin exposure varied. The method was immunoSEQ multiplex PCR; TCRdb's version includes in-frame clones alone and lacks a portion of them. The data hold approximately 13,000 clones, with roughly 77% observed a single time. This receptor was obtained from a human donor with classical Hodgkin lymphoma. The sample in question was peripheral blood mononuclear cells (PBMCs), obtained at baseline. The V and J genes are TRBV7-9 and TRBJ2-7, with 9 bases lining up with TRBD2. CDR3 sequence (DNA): TGTGCCAGCAGCTTAGTTAGGACTAGCGCTTCCTACGAGCAGTACTTC. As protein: CASSLVRTSASYEQYF.